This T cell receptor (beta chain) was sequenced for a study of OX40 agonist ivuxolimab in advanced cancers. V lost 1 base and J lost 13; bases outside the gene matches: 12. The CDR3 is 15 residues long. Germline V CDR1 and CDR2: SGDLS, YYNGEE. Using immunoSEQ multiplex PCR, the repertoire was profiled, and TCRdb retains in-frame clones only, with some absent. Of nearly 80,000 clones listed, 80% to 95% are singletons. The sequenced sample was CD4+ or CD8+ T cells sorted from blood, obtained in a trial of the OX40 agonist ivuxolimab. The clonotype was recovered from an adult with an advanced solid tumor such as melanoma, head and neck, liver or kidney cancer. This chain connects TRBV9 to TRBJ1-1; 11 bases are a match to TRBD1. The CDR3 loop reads CASSVSDMRTGGVFF. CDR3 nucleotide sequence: TGTGCCAGCAGCGTATCTGATATGAGGACAGGGGGCGTTTTCTTT.